This T cell receptor (beta chain) came from a study of blood T cell repertoires in COVID-19. The data were produced by immunoSEQ multiplex PCR, yet TCRdb's version contains in-frame clones alone and is incomplete. The table records some 320,000 clones, about 88% of them present only once. Germline V lookup: CDR1 MNHEY, CDR2 SMNVEV (reference sequence). The V end lost 10 bases, the J end lost 2 bases, and 21 bases lay between the germline ends. The CDR3 is made up of 15 amino acids. Individuals drawn from approximately 26 US areas were roughly 18 to 95 years old. Clinical histories supplied by participants themselves formed the basis of cohort assignment.

Source material: PBMCs or T cells enriched from blood (not recorded which). The clonotype originates from a man aged 60-69 years who had recovered from COVID-19. The rearrangement uses TRBV27 and TRBJ2-7, with D maybe TRBD2 (5 bases). CDR3 in amino acids: CATEGWESGAYEQYF. The CDR3 DNA reads TGTGCCACAGAGGGCTGGGAGAGCGGAGCCTACGAGCAGTACTTC.